The 11 T cell receptor beta chains below all came from one sample that was sequenced in a study of T cell responses to AZD1222 COVID-19 vaccine. Assay: immunoSEQ multiplex PCR; the TCRdb copy retains only in-frame clones and omits some. This sample has around 110,000 clones, with approximately 93% found just once. The source material was peripheral blood, sampled on day 0 of AZD1222 vaccination. These TCRs come from an adult in good health.

The CDR3 bases are TGTGCCAGTAGTAGCAATCCGAGGACCCTTTTCTCCTACGAGCAGTACTTC. Amino acid sequence: CASSSNPRTLFSYEQYF. J is TRBJ2-7 and V is TRBV19; no firm D call. Germline CDR1 LNHDA, CDR2 SQIVND (reference sequence). Trimming shortened V by 4 bases and J by 0 bases, and 19 bases separated the two germline ends. The CDR3 is 17 residues long.

The V and J genes are TRBV28 and TRBJ1-2; 7 nucleotides match TRBD1. V lost 6 bases and J lost 2; bases outside the gene matches: 21. The germline V gene has CDR1 MDHEN and CDR2 SYDVKM. The CDR3 totals 19 residues. Written as DNA, the CDR3 is TGTGCCAGCAGCTTGGCAACCGGGACAGTCCGACCTGTAAACTATGGCTACACCTTC. As protein: CASSLATGTVRPVNYGYTF.

J is TRBJ2-5 and V is TRBV14, with TRBD2 matching over 14 bases. The CDR3 has 17 amino acids. Germline values: CDR1 SGHDN, CDR2 FVKESK. Unmatched junction bases numbered 1, after V lost 1 base and J lost 0 bases. This chain's CDR3 is CASSQGLAGGYQETQYF. CDR3 DNA: TGTGCCAGCAGCCAAGGACTAGCGGGAGGGTACCAAGAGACCCAGTACTTC.

The chain has TRBV13 and TRBJ2-5; D remains unclear. The length of the CDR3 is 14 residues. CDR1 and CDR2 (germline): PRHDT, FYEKMQ (reference sequence). V was shortened by 3 bases and J by 3 bases, with 11 bases between the two germline ends. The CDR3 nucleotides are TGTGCCAGCAGCTTCAGCTTGGAAAAAGAGACCCAGTACTTC. It yields the protein CASSFSLEKETQYF.

This chain joins TRBV9 and TRBJ2-3, with D perhaps matching TRBD1 (6 bases). Deletions cut 3 bases from V and 3 bases from J, with 11 bases between. The CDR3 runs 14 residues. Germline loops: CDR1 SGDLS, CDR2 YYNGEE. The CDR3 sequence is CASSARTDTDTQYF. Here the CDR3 DNA reads TGTGCCAGCAGCGCTCGGACAGATACAGATACGCAGTATTTT.

This clone was observed a single time. The chain is built from TRBV27 and TRBJ1-2; D might be TRBD1 (5 bases). With 7 bases removed from V and 6 bases from J, the gap between germline ends came to 18 bases. The CDR3 loop spans 14 amino acids. Germline CDR1 and CDR2: MNHEY and SMNVEV (reference sequence). CDR3 amino acids: CASTSFGGLDGYTF. CDR3 nucleotides: TGTGCCAGCACCTCGTTCGGGGGGTTGGATGGCTACACCTTC.

The sample holds one count of this clone. The chain employs TRBV7-3 and TRBJ2-1, with 13 bases matching TRBD2. In germline, CDR1 is SGHTA, CDR2 FQGTGA. The CDR3 has 15 residues. The trim removed 5 bases at V and 8 bases at J, leaving 6 bases unmatched. CDR3: CASSRPTSGGDEQFF. CDR3 coding DNA: TGTGCCAGCAGCCGACCTACTAGCGGGGGGGATGAGCAGTTCTTC.

This clone was recorded once. One end of the junction varies from germline; a read error may be responsible. The chain combines TRBV9 with TRBJ2-2; perhaps TRBD2 as D (5 bases). Germline loops: CDR1 SGDLS, CDR2 YYNGEE. The CDR3 has 14 residues. The CDR3 sequence is CASSVVGNSGELFF. In nucleotides, the CDR3 is TGTGCCAGCAGCGTAGTCGGGAACTCCGGGGAGCTGTTTTTT.

The chain recombines TRBV27 with TRBJ1-2; TRBD1 might be the D (6 bases). Germline lookup yields CDR1 MNHEY and CDR2 SMNVEV (reference sequence). This CDR3 contains 11 residues. The CDR3 loop is CAAAQGSRYTF. As DNA, the CDR3 is TGTGCGGCTGCACAGGGTTCTCGCTACACCTTC.

This chain connects TRBV11-2 to TRBJ1-2; D ambiguous. This CDR3 is 13 amino acids long. Per the germline V gene, CDR1 is SGHAT and CDR2 is FQNNGV. Between the trimmed V and J ends, which lost 2 bases and 1 base, there was a span of 5 bases. In DNA, the CDR3 is TGTGCCAGCAGCTTACCGGTTAACTATGGCTACACCTTC. This encodes CASSLPVNYGYTF.

The sample holds one count of this clone. The rearrangement links TRBV2 to TRBJ2-7, with D possibly TRBD2 on 5 matching bases. Trimming pared 5 bases from V and 0 bases from J, leaving 11 bases between. The germline V gene encodes CDR1 SNHLY and CDR2 FYNNEI. The CDR3 has 14 amino acids. The CDR3 region is CASSKGLSSYEQYF. CDR3 DNA sequence: TGTGCCAGCAGTAAAGGACTGAGCTCCTACGAGCAGTACTTC. The full variable domain, with the rest looked up from reference TRBV2 and TRBJ2-7, is EPEVTQTPSHQVTQMGQEVILRCVPISNHLYFYWYRQILGQKVEFLVSFYNNEISEKSEIFDDQFSVERPDGSNFTLKIRSTKLEDSAMYFCASSKGLSSYEQYFGPGTRLTVT.